The entry below describes one TCR beta chain. Antigen unknown. This entry belongs to a study of OX40 agonist ivuxolimab in advanced cancers. Turning to the study itself: Hepatocellular carcinoma, melanoma, renal cell or head and neck cancer affected the dose-escalation patients.

Germline CDR1 is MGHRA and CDR2 is YSYEKL. V shed 1 base, J shed 8 bases, and the junction held 6 bases outside the gene matches. This CDR3 spans 15 amino acids. Study-level findings and limits: CD8+ T cells (on average) carried more expanded clones than CD4+ T cells.

Clones were sequenced by immunoSEQ multiplex PCR, and TCRdb holds only the in-frame ones, with some missing. The table shows under 20,000 clones, with roughly 91% occurring only once. The sample here was CD4+ or CD8+ T cells sorted from blood, taken in a trial of the OX40 agonist ivuxolimab. This sequence was found in an adult with an advanced solid tumor such as melanoma, head and neck, liver or kidney cancer. The chain links TRBV4-1 to TRBJ2-3; 10 nucleotides match TRBD2. The CDR3 spells CASSQGLAGGVTQYF. CDR3 in DNA: TGCGCCAGCAGCCAAGGACTAGCGGGCGGGGTTACGCAGTATTTT.